Shown below are 13 T cell receptor beta chains from a single sample sequenced in a study of T-cell memory formation after mild COVID-19. MiXCR was run by TCRdb on the 5' RACE reads, yielding one entry per CDR3 protein. The table lists around 180,000 distinct CDR3 sequences, around a sixth of them singletons. The source material was PBMCs or a T cell subset sorted from them (not recorded which). The receptors come from a man between 18 and 29 years old who had mild COVID-19 (a few samples of this study predate the infection). Cell type and time point are not known.

The chain carries TRBV7-9 and TRBJ2-5; D unresolved. This CDR3 comprises 12 residues. CDR1 and CDR2 from the germline V gene are SEHNR and FQNEAQ (reference sequence). The germline V and J ends were trimmed by 1 base and 11 bases, with 11 bases remaining between them. Written as DNA, the CDR3 is TGTGCCAGCAGCTTAGGGGTTTCCCCTCAGTACTTC. This gives the protein CASSLGVSPQYF. The full variable domain, with the rest looked up from reference TRBV7-9 and TRBJ2-5, is DTGVSQNPRHKITKRGQNVTFRCDPISEHNRLYWYRQTLGQGPEFLTYFQNEAQLEKSRLLSDRFSAERPKGSFSTLEIQRTEQGDSAMYLCASSLGVSPQYFGPGTRLLVL.

The chain carries TRBV5-1 and TRBJ2-2, with D possibly matching TRBD1 (6 bases). CDR3 length equals 17 residues. The V gene's germline CDR1 is SGHRS and CDR2 YFSETQ. V lost 0 bases and J lost 4, with 16 bases in between. The CDR3 DNA sequence: TGCGCCAGCAGCTTGGCCCGTTTACTCAGGGGCACCGGGGAGCTGTTTTTT. This gives the protein CASSLARLLRGTGELFF.

This clonotype was seen more than once but under ten times. The CDR3 region has the DNA TGCGCCAGCAGCCCCCGAACGACAGGGTTCAGCGCGAACACCGGGGAGCTGTTTTTT. It is translated as CASSPRTTGFSANTGELFF. The genes are TRBV5-1 and TRBJ2-2, with TRBD1 identical over 7 bases. J was trimmed by 0 bases and V by 4 bases; bases with no gene match: 15. CDR3 size: 19 residues. Germline V gene lookup returns CDR1 SGHRS and CDR2 YFSETQ.

The genes are TRBV5-1 and TRBJ2-2; 9 bases are shared with TRBD2. Per germline, CDR1 SGHRS and CDR2 YFSETQ. This CDR3 is 15 amino acids long. Losses at the gene ends were 4 bases for V and 0 bases for J; bases not matched to a gene: 1. CDR3 protein: CASSGGGANTGELFF. The CDR3 nucleotides are TGCGCCAGCAGCGGCGGGGGGGCGAACACCGGGGAGCTGTTTTTT.

The V gene is TRBV9, the J gene TRBJ2-7; possibly TRBD1 for D (9 bases). Trimming stripped 4 bases from V and 2 bases from J, with 16 bases between. From germline, CDR1 is SGDLS and CDR2 YYNGEE. The CDR3 covers 15 residues. The CDR3 nucleotides are TGTGCCAGCAGCCGCGGGGGGACAGGGACCTACGAGCAGTACTTC. Its protein product is CASSRGGTGTYEQYF.

This clonotype was observed a handful of times. V gene TRBV6-5 combines with J gene TRBJ1-1; D might be TRBD1 (5 bases). The germline V gene encodes CDR1 MNHEY and CDR2 SVGAGI. V was clipped by 5 bases and J by 2 bases, with 12 bases between them. CDR3 size: 14 residues. CDR3 residues: CASSPRGHNTEAFF. The CDR3 region has the DNA TGTGCCAGCAGTCCCCGAGGACACAACACTGAAGCTTTCTTT.

J is TRBJ1-6 and V is TRBV10-3, with 7 bases fitting TRBD1. V lost 2 bases to trimming and J lost 9 bases; unmatched junction nucleotides: 4. The length of the CDR3 is 14 residues. In germline, CDR1 is ENHRY, CDR2 SYGVKD. In nucleotides, the CDR3 is TGTGCCATCAGTGAGGGACAGGAACGTTCACCCCTCCACTTT. Translated: CAISEGQERSPLHF.

The CDR3 sequence: CASSPWTVRDTEAFF. The CDR3 DNA is TGTGCCAGCAGCCCGTGGACAGTTAGGGACACTGAAGCTTTCTTT. The rearrangement links TRBV7-8 to TRBJ1-1; D might be TRBD1 (6 bases). V was cut by 5 bases and J by 3 bases, with 16 bases left in between. CDR3 length: 15 residues. CDR1 is SGHVS and CDR2 is FQNEAQ in the germline V gene.

The sample holds many counts of this clonotype. The gene calls are TRBV7-2 and TRBJ2-3; weak D call: TRBD1 (5 bases). In germline, CDR1 is SGHTA, CDR2 FQGNSA. Deletions cut 6 bases from V and 4 bases from J, with 8 bases between. The CDR3 is 12 residues long. CDR3 protein: CASRGQSDTQYF. CDR3 DNA: TGTGCCAGCAGGGGGCAATCAGATACGCAGTATTTT.

The chain couples TRBV4-1 to TRBJ2-3; 9 positions match TRBD2. The CDR3 extends over 16 amino acids. V shed 0 bases, J shed 7 bases, and the junction held 8 bases outside the gene matches. Germline CDR1 and CDR2: MGHRA and YSYEKL. The CDR3, as DNA: TGCGCCAGCAGCCAAGAATCTAGCGGGGCTGTCCATACGCAGTATTTT. This translates into CASSQESSGAVHTQYF.

The sample holds many counts of this clonotype. The rearrangement joins TRBV7-2 to TRBJ2-7, with a weak D call TRBD2 (6 bases). Germline CDR1 is SGHTA and CDR2 is FQGNSA. This CDR3 spans 14 amino acids. V was clipped by 1 base and J by 3 bases, with 10 bases between them. CDR3 residues: CASSLGLAFYEQYF. The CDR3 DNA reads as TGTGCCAGCAGCTTAGGTCTAGCGTTCTACGAGCAGTACTTC.

In this sample, this clonotype turned up a few times. V usage is TRBV15 and J usage is TRBJ2-7; tentatively, D is TRBD1 or TRBD2 (5 bases each). Between the trimmed V and J ends, which lost 3 bases and 1 base, there was a span of 16 bases. CDR3 length equals 16 residues. Germline loops: CDR1 LNHNV, CDR2 YYDKDF (reference sequence). The CDR3 loop is CATSRGMGVRSYEQYF. In nucleotides, the CDR3 is TGTGCCACCAGCAGGGGGATGGGGGTCAGATCCTACGAGCAGTACTTC.

This clonotype was detected a few times. The chain employs TRBV14 and TRBJ2-5; D remains unclear. Trimming left V 0 bases short and J 5 bases short, with 4 bases between. The germline V gene has CDR1 SGHDN and CDR2 FVKESK. The CDR3 covers 12 residues. CDR3 coding DNA: TGTGCCAGCAGCCAAGACTGGGAGACCCAGTACTTC. Its protein product is CASSQDWETQYF.